This is a list of T cell receptor beta chains from one sample in a study of cytomegalovirus exposure and HLA in healthy donors. TCRdb's copy holds only in-frame clones and misses some; the assay was immunoSEQ multiplex PCR. Counted here are about 130,000 clones, around three quarters occurring once; the ten biggest clones make up around 2%. Input material: PBMCs. All receptors derive from a woman between 45 and 65 years old in good health and CMV-seronegative. The CDR3 runs from the conserved cysteine through the conserved F or W. The D gene is left open where the match is weak. A row's size may be missing; if present it is once, few, many or a size class.

d_gene: TRBD1
abundance: .
j_gene: TRBJ1-4
v_gene: TRBV7-9
CDR3nt: TGTGCCAGCAGCTCCGAGGGGGCGGCTAATGAAAAACTGTTTTTT
CDR3aa: CASSSEGAANEKLFF

d_gene: TRBD1
abundance: .
j_gene: TRBJ1-2
v_gene: TRBV6-6
CDR3nt: TGTGCCAGCAGTTCCGGTGACAGGGACTTAAACTATGGCTACACCTTC
CDR3aa: CASSSGDRDLNYGYTF

d_gene: .
abundance: .
j_gene: TRBJ1-5
v_gene: TRBV6-1
CDR3nt: TGTGCCAGCAGTGAAGACCCTTCGACAGGTAGGCATTTT
CDR3aa: CASSEDPSTGRHF

d_gene: TRBD1
abundance: .
j_gene: TRBJ1-1
v_gene: TRBV4-3
CDR3nt: TGCGCCAGCAGCCAAGGTGCCCGGGACAGGAGCACTGAAGCTTTCTTT
CDR3aa: CASSQGARDRSTEAFF

d_gene: .
abundance: .
j_gene: TRBJ2-2
v_gene: TRBV7-9
CDR3nt: TGTGCCAGCAGCTTAGCCTTGAACACCGGGGAGCTGTTTTTT
CDR3aa: CASSLALNTGELFF

d_gene: .
abundance: .
j_gene: TRBJ2-5
v_gene: TRBV4-3
CDR3nt: TGCGCCAGCAGCAAAGGAACTAGCAGAAACAGGGGCCAAGAGACCCAGTACTTC
CDR3aa: CASSKGTSRNRGQETQYF

d_gene: TRBD2
abundance: .
j_gene: TRBJ2-1
v_gene: TRBV5-4
CDR3nt: TGTGCCAGCAGCTCACCCGGACTAGCGGGAGTTATTGAGCAGTTCTTC
CDR3aa: CASSSPGLAGVIEQFF

d_gene: .
abundance: .
j_gene: TRBJ1-5
v_gene: TRBV5-1
CDR3nt: TGCGCCAGCAGCTTGGAGTCAGGGGTTCAGCCCCAGCATTTT
CDR3aa: CASSLESGVQPQHF

d_gene: .
abundance: once
j_gene: TRBJ1-3
v_gene: TRBV28
CDR3nt: TGTGCCAGCAGACGTGAACAGCTTGCTGGAAACACCATATATTTT
CDR3aa: CASRREQLAGNTIYF

d_gene: .
abundance: .
j_gene: TRBJ2-1
v_gene: TRBV11-3
CDR3nt: TGTGCCAGCAGCTTAGGCTCCCGCGCGGGGATTAGCTCCTACAATGAGCAGTTCTTC
CDR3aa: CASSLGSRAGISSYNEQFF

d_gene: .
abundance: .
j_gene: TRBJ1-5
v_gene: TRBV4-3
CDR3nt: TGCGCCAGCAGCCAAGACACGAAGCATAGCAATCAGCCCCAGCATTTT
CDR3aa: CASSQDTKHSNQPQHF